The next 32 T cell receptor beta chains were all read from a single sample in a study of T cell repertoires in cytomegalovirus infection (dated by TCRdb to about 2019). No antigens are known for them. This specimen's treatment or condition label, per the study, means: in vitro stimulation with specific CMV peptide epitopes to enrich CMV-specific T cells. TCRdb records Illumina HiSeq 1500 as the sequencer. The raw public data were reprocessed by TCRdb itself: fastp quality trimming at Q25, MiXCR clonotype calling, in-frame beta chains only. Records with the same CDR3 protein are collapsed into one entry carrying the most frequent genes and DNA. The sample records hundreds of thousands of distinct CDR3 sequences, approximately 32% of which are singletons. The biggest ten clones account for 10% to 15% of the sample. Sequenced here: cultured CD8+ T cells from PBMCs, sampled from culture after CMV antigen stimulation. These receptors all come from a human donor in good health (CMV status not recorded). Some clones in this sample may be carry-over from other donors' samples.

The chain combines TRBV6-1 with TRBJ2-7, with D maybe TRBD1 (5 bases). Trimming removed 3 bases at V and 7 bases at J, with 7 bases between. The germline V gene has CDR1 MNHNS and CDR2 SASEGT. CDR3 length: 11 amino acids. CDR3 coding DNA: TGTGCCAGCAGTGAGTCAGGGGAGCAGTACTTC. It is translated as CASSESGEQYF.

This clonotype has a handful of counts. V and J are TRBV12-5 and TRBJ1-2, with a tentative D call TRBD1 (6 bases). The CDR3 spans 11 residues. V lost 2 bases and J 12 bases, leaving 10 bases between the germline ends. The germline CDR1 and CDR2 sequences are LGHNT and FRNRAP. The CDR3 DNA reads TGTGCTAGTGGTTTGACAGGGATCGACACCTTC. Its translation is CASGLTGIDTF.

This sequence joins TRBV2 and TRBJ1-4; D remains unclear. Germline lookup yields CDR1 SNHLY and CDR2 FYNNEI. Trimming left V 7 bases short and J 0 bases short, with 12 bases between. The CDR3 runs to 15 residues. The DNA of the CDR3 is TGTGCCAGCATTAAAAACCTCGCAACTAATGAAAAACTGTTTTTT. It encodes CASIKNLATNEKLFF. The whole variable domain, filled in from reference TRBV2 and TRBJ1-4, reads EPEVTQTPSHQVTQMGQEVILRCVPISNHLYFYWYRQILGQKVEFLVSFYNNEISEKSEIFDDQFSVERPDGSNFTLKIRSTKLEDSAMYFCASIKNLATNEKLFFGSGTQLSVL.

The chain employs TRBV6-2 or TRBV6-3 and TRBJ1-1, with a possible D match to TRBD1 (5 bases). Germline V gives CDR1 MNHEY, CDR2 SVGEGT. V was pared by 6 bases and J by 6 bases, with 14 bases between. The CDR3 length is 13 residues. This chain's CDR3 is CASRQAPRAEAFF. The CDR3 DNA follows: TGTGCCAGCAGACAGGCCCCGAGGGCTGAAGCTTTCTTT.

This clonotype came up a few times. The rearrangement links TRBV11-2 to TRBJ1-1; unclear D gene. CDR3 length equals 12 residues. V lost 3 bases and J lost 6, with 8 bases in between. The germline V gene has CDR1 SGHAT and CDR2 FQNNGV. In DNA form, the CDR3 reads TGTGCCAGCAGCTTCGGACCAGCTGAAGCTTTCTTT. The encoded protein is CASSFGPAEAFF.

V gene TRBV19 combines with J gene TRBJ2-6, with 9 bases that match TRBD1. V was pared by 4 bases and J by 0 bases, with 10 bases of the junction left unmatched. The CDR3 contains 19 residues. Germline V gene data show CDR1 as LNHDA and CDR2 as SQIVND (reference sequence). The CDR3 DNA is TGTGCCAGTAGTAATTGGGACAGGGAAAGACCCTCTGGGGCCAACGTCCTGACTTTC. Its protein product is CASSNWDRERPSGANVLTF.

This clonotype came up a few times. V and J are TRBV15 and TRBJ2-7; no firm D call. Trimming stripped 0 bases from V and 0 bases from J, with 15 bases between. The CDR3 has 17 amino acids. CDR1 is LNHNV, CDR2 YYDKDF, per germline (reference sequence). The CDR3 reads CATSRERGPRSSYEQYV. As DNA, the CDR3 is TGTGCCACCAGCAGAGAACGCGGCCCCAGGTCCTCCTACGAGCAGTACGTC.

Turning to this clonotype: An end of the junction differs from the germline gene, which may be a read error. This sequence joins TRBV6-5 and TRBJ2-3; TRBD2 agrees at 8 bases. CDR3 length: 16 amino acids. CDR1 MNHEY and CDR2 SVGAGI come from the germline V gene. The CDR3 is CGSTPKRGGLGDTQYF. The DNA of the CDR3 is TGTGGCAGCACCCCTAAACGGGGGGGCCTTGGAGATACGCAGTATTTT.

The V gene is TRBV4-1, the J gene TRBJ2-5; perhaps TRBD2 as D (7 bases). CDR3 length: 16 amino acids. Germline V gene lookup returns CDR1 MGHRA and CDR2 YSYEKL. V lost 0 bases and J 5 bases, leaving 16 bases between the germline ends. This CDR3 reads CASSQDRGALRETQYF. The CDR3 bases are TGCGCCAGCAGCCAAGATCGGGGGGCCCTCCGGGAGACCCAGTACTTC.

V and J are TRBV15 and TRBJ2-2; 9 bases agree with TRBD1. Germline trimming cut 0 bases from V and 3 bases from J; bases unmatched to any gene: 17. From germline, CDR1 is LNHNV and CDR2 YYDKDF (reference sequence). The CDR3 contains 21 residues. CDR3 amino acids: CATSREKGRDRVLFDTGELFF. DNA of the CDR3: TGTGCCACCAGCAGAGAAAAAGGCCGGGACAGGGTGCTATTCGACACCGGGGAGCTGTTTTTT.

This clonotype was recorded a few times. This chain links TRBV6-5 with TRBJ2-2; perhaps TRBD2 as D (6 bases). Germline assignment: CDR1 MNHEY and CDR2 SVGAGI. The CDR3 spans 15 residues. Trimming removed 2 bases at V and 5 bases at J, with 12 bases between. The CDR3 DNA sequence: TGTGCCAGCAGTTACCGCGGGACTTCAACCGGGGAGCTGTTTTTT. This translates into CASSYRGTSTGELFF.

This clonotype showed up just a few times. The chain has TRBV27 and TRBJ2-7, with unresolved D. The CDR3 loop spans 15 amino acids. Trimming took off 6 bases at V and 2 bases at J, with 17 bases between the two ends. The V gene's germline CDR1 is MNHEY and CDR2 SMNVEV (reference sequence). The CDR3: CASSLGPPSPYEQYF. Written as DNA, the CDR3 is TGTGCCAGCAGCCTGGGTCCACCGAGCCCCTACGAGCAGTACTTC.

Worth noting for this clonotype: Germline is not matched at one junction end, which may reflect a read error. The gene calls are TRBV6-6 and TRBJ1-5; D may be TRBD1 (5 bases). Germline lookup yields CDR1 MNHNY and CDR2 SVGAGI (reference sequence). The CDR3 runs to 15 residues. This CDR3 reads CASSYGDLRNQPQRF. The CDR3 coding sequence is TGTGCCAGCAGTTACGGGGACCTACGAAATCAGCCCCAGCGTTTT.

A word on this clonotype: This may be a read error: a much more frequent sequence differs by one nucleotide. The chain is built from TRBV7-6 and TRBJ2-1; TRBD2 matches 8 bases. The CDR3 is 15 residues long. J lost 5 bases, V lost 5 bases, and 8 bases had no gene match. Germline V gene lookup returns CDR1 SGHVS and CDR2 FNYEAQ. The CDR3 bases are TGTGCCAGCAGCCCGTATGCGACTAGCGACAATGAGCAGTTCTTC. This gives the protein CASSPYATSDNEQFF.

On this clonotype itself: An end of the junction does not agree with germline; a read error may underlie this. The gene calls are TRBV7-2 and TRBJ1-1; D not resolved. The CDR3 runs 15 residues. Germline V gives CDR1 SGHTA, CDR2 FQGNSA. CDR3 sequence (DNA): TGTGTCAGCAGCTTAGCTTCGGGTTACCAAAACGGAGCTTTCTTT. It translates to CVSSLASGYQNGAFF.

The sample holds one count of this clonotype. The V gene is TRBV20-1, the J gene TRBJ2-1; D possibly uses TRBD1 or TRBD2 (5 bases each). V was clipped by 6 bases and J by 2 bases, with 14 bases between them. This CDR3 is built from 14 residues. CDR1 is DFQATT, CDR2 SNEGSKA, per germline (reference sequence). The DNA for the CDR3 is TGCAGTGCAGGGGACGGATCAACCTACAATGAGCAGTTCTTC. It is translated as CSAGDGSTYNEQFF.

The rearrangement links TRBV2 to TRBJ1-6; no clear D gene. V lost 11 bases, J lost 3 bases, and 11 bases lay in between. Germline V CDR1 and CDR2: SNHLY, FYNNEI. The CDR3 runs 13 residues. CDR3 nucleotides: TGTGCCGTAGACGGGTTCTATAATTCACCCCTCCACTTT. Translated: CAVDGFYNSPLHF. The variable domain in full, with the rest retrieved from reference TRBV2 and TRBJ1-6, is EPEVTQTPSHQVTQMGQEVILRCVPISNHLYFYWYRQILGQKVEFLVSFYNNEISEKSEIFDDQFSVERPDGSNFTLKIRSTKLEDSAMYFCAVDGFYNSPLHFGNGTRLTVT.

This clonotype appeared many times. The CDR3 DNA sequence: TGTGCCAGCAGTTATGGGCTTAAACTGTTTTTT. This encodes CASSYGLKLFF. This chain uses TRBV12-3 or TRBV12-4 with TRBJ1-4, with D unresolved. Trimming removed 4 bases from V and 11 bases from J, with 8 bases in between. The CDR3 runs 11 residues.

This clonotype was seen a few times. The CDR3 spells CASSQDRGLYSPLHF. The CDR3 nucleotides read TGCGCCAGCAGCCAAGACAGGGGCTTGTATTCACCCCTCCACTTT. This chain joins TRBV4-1 and TRBJ1-6, with D perhaps matching TRBD1 (6 bases). Deletions cut 0 bases from V and 8 bases from J, with 11 bases between. This CDR3 contains 15 residues. Germline values: CDR1 MGHRA, CDR2 YSYEKL.

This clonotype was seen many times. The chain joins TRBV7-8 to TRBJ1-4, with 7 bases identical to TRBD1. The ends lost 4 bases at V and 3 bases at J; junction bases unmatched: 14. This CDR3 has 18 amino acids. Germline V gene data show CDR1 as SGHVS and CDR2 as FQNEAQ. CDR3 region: CASSSDRRPTISNEKLFF. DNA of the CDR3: TGTGCCAGCAGCTCGGACAGGCGCCCCACGATTTCTAATGAAAAACTGTTTTTT.

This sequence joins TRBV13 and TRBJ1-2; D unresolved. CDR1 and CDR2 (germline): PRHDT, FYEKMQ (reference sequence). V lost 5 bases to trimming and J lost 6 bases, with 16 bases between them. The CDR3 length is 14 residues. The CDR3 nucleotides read TGTGCCAGCAGCCCCGGCCGACGGCTCCATGGCTACACCTTC. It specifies CASSPGRRLHGYTF.

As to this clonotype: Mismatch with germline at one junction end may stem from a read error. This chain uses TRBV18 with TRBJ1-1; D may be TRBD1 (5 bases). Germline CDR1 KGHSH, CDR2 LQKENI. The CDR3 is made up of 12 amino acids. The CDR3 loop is CVSSPGPSEAFF. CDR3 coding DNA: TGTGTCAGCTCACCAGGGCCCTCTGAAGCTTTCTTT.

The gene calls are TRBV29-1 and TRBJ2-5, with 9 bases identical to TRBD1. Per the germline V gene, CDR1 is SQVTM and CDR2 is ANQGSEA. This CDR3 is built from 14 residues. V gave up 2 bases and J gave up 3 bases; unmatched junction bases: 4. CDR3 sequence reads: CSVESRQGEETQYF. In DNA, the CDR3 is TGCAGCGTTGAATCCCGACAGGGGGAAGAGACCCAGTACTTC.

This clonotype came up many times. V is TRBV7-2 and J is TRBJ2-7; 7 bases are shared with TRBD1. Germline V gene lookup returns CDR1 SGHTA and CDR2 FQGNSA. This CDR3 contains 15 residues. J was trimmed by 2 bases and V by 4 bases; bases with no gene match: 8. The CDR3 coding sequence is TGTGCCAGCAGCTCTGGGGCAGGGGGTACCTACGAGCAGTACGTC. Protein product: CASSSGAGGTYEQYV.

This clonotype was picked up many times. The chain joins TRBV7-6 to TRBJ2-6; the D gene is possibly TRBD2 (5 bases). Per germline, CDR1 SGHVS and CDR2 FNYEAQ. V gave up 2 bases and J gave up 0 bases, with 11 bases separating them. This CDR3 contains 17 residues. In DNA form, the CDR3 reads TGTGCCAGCAGCTTAAATCCCCGGGGCTCTGGGGCCAACGTCCTGACTTTC. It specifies CASSLNPRGSGANVLTF.

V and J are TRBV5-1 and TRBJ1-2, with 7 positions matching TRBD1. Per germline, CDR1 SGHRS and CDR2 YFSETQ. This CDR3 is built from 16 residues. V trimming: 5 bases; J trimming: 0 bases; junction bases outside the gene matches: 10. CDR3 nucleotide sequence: TGCGCCAGCAGGGACCTCCAGGGGGATCCTAACTATGGCTACACCTTC. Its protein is CASRDLQGDPNYGYTF.

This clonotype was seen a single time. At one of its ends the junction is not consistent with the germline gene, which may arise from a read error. The CDR3 sequence is CANSRGLDNVEQFF. CDR3 coding DNA: TGTGCCAACAGCCGCGGACTGGACAATGTGGAGCAGTTCTTC. The chain links TRBV7-2 to TRBJ2-1, with D possibly being TRBD1 or TRBD2 (5 bases each). The CDR3 runs 14 residues. Germline loops: CDR1 SGHTA, CDR2 FQGNSA. Variable domain in full (rest from reference TRBV7-2 and TRBJ2-1): GAGVSQSPSNKVTEKGKDVELRCDPISGHTALYWYRQSLGQGLEFLIYFQGNSAPDKSGLPSDRFSAERTGGSVSTLTIQRTQQEDSAVYLCANSRGLDNVEQFFGPGTRLTVL.

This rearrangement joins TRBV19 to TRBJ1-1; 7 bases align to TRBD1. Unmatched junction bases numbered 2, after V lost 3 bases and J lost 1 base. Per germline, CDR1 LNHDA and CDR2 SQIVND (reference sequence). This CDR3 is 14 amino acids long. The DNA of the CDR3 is TGTGCCAGTAGTATCGGGGACAGGAACACTGAAGCTTTCTTT. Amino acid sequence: CASSIGDRNTEAFF. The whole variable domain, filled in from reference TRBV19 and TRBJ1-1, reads DGGITQSPKYLFRKEGQNVTLSCEQNLNHDAMYWYRQDPGQGLRLIYYSQIVNDFQKGDIAEGYSVSREKKESFPLTVTSAQKNPTAFYLCASSIGDRNTEAFFGQGTRLTVV.

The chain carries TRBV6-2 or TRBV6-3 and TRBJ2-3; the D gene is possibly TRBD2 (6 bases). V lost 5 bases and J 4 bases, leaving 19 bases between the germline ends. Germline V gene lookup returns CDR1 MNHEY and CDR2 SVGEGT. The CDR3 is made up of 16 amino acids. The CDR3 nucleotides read TGTGCCAGCAGTGAAGACGGAGGGATGGATCCAGATACGCAGTATTTT. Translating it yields CASSEDGGMDPDTQYF.

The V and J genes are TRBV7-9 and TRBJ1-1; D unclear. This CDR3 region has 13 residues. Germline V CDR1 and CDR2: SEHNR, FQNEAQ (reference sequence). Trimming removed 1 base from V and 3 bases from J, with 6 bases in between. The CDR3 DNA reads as TGTGCCAGCAGCTTAGTACCGGACACTGAAGCTTTCTTT. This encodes CASSLVPDTEAFF.

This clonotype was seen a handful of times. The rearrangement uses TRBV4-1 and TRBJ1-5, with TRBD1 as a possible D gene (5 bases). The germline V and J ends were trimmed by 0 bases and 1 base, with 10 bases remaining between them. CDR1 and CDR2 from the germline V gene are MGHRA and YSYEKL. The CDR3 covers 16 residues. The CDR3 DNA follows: TGCGCCAGCAGCCAAGAAAGCAGGGCCAGCAATCAGCCCCAGCATTTT. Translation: CASSQESRASNQPQHF.

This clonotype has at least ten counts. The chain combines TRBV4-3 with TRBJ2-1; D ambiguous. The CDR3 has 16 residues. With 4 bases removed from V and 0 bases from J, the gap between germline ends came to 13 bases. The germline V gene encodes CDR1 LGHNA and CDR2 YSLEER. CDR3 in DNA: TGCGCCAGCAGCCCCCCGGGCACCAGCTCCTACAATGAGCAGTTCTTC. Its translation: CASSPPGTSSYNEQFF.